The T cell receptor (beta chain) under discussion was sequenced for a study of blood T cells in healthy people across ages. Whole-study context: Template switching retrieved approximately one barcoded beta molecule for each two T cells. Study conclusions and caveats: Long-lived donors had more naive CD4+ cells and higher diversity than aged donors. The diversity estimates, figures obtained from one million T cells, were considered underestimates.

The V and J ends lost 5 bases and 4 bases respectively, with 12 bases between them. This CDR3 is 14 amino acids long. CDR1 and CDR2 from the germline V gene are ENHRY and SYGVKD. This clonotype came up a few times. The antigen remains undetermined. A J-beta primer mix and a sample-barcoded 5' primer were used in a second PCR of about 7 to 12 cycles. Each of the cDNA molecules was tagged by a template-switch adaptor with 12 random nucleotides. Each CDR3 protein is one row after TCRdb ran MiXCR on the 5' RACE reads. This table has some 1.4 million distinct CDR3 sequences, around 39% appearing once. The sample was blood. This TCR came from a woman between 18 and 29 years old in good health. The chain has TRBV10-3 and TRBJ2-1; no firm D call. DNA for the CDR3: TGTGCCATCAGTAGTCAGACAATATACAATGAGCAGTTCTTC. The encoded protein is CAISSQTIYNEQFF.